What follows describes a single T cell receptor (beta chain). Its antigen is unknown. It has no much larger one-base neighbor in the sample; base qualities were not kept. The sample comes from a study of blood T cell repertoires in COVID-19 (dated by TCRdb to about 2020). About the study as a whole: Samples from collaborators originated in the United States, Italy and Spain and spanned both the acute and convalescent phases of COVID-19. The material from the prospective study consisted of cDNA or gDNA derived from T cells, B-cell-depleted T cells, or PBMCs. Where available, HLA class I and class II types were taken from metadata supplied by the sample provider and were not determined by assay-based typing. The repertoires were made available in a free public database intended to serve as a resource for research on the immune response to SARS-CoV-2. Deeply sampled blood TCRbeta repertoires from subjects exposed to, actively infected with, or recovered from COVID-19 were included in the dataset. Sample metadata almost always included a de-identified subject ID, COVID-19 status, age in years and sex. The samples were drawn from two sources: the first 160 participants of the ongoing ImmuneRACE study, and fewer than 1,500 subjects contributed by 6 global collaborators. The research as a whole found: The amount of clinical and demographic metadata varied by source and participant and was provided uncurated.

Reading from cysteine to phenylalanine, the CDR3 counts 14 amino acids. Only the CDR3 region is kept as DNA, spanning 42 bases read in frame from base 1. The germline V gene encodes CDR1 MDHEN and CDR2 SYDVKM. Deletion took 6 bases off V and 8 bases off J, with a span of 16 bases between the germline ends. TCRbeta CDR3 regions were amplified from genomic DNA using the immunoSEQ Assay, a bias-controlled multiplex PCR. In the paper's pipeline: The number of nucleated cells in each sample was estimated from the amplification of reference gene primers within the assay. To quantify the absolute abundance of each unique TCRbeta CDR3 rearrangement, sequence reads were collapsed and filtered. For each sample, productive Simpson clonality was calculated as the square root of Simpson's diversity index across productive rearrangements. TCRdb provides this immuneACCESS table in a form limited to in-frame rearrangements. Some clones are lacking; in checked studies, under half of them reflect an unresolved V gene, and why the rest are absent is not known. V, J and clone size reflect that table, while D and trimming were determined from the DNA. The sample profile shows about 300,000 clones; about four fifths of them were found once. The top ten clonotypes cover more than 1.1% of the sample.

One collaborating source in Seattle enrolled patients while the patients were actively infected and followed the patients over time throughout the course of disease. Collaborating institutions collected whole blood in K2EDTA tubes following their own protocols. For TCRbeta analysis, collaborators shipped samples in one of three forms: frozen whole blood, isolated PBMCs, or DNA extracted from either of those sample types. The sequenced sample was peripheral blood. This sequence was found in a human donor with COVID-19, enrolled during active disease. The donor label of this sample is uncertain. The chain couples TRBV28 to TRBJ1-4; TRBD1 is perhaps the D gene, given 5 matching bases. The DNA reads as follows: TGTGCCAGCAGCCCCGGGGGGGGTGGAGAAAAACTGTTTTTT. Its protein product is CASSPGGGGEKLFF.